These T cell receptor beta chains were read from a single sample in a study of OX40 agonist ivuxolimab in advanced cancers. Generated by immunoSEQ multiplex PCR, the TCRdb table keeps only in-frame clones and is missing some. Of around 34,000 clones in the sample, about 86% were seen once. The source was CD4+ or CD8+ T cells sorted from blood, collected in a trial of the OX40 agonist ivuxolimab. These receptors all come from an adult with an advanced solid tumor such as melanoma, head and neck, liver or kidney cancer. Both conserved end residues are part of each CDR3. The D gene is left open where the match is weak. The listing skips clone size in some rows; elsewhere it reads once, few, many or a size class.

d_gene: -
v_gene: TRBV19
abundance: -
j_gene: TRBJ1-3
CDR3aa: CASSIEATGGNTIYF
CDR3nt: TGTGCCAGTAGTATAGAAGCAACAGGCGGAAACACCATATATTTT

d_gene: -
v_gene: TRBV27
abundance: -
j_gene: TRBJ2-5
CDR3aa: CASSLSRRGETQYF
CDR3nt: TGTGCCAGCAGTCTTAGCAGACGGGGGGAGACCCAGTACTTC

d_gene: -
v_gene: TRBV18
abundance: few
j_gene: TRBJ2-2
CDR3aa: CASSIWDTDTGELFF
CDR3nt: TGTGCCAGCTCCATTTGGGACACAGACACCGGGGAGCTGTTTTTT

d_gene: -
v_gene: TRBV27
abundance: -
j_gene: TRBJ2-6
CDR3aa: CASKYQGTGISSGANVLTF
CDR3nt: TGTGCCAGCAAATATCAAGGTACAGGGATCAGCTCTGGGGCCAACGTCCTGACTTTC

d_gene: -
v_gene: TRBV7-3
abundance: -
j_gene: TRBJ1-1
CDR3aa: CASSRNGQTGTEAFF
CDR3nt: TGTGCCAGCAGCCGAAATGGACAGACGGGCACTGAAGCTTTCTTT

d_gene: TRBD1
v_gene: TRBV2
abundance: -
j_gene: TRBJ2-7
CDR3aa: CASSRGTGRNEQYF
CDR3nt: TGTGCCAGCAGTAGGGGGACAGGTAGGAACGAGCAGTACTTC

d_gene: TRBD2
v_gene: TRBV6-6
abundance: -
j_gene: TRBJ2-5
CDR3aa: CASSGAGAVEETQYF
CDR3nt: TGTGCCAGCAGTGGAGCGGGGGCCGTCGAAGAGACCCAGTACTTC

d_gene: TRBD1
v_gene: TRBV7-2
abundance: -
j_gene: TRBJ2-2
CDR3aa: CASSSPTGALTGELFF
CDR3nt: TGTGCCAGCAGCTCCCCAACAGGGGCCCTGACCGGGGAGCTGTTTTTT

d_gene: -
v_gene: TRBV14
abundance: -
j_gene: TRBJ1-4
CDR3aa: CASSPGSTNEKLFF
CDR3nt: TGTGCCAGCAGTCCAGGGTCAACTAATGAAAAACTGTTTTTT

d_gene: -
v_gene: TRBV6-5
abundance: -
j_gene: TRBJ1-4
CDR3aa: CASPGEPNEKLFF
CDR3nt: TGTGCCAGTCCGGGCGAGCCTAATGAAAAACTGTTTTTT

d_gene: -
v_gene: TRBV4-3
abundance: -
j_gene: TRBJ2-7
CDR3aa: CASSQDRQFYSYEQYF
CDR3nt: TGCGCCAGCAGCCAAGATCGTCAGTTCTACTCCTACGAGCAGTACTTC

d_gene: TRBD1
v_gene: TRBV19
abundance: -
j_gene: TRBJ2-7
CDR3aa: CASSFTGTGGEQYF
CDR3nt: TGTGCCAGTAGTTTTACCGGGACAGGGGGCGAGCAGTACTTC

d_gene: TRBD1
v_gene: TRBV5-1
abundance: -
j_gene: TRBJ1-2
CDR3aa: CASSTHGRGGIRGYTF
CDR3nt: TGCGCCAGCAGCACCCATGGGAGAGGGGGCATTCGTGGCTACACCTTC

d_gene: -
v_gene: TRBV4-3
abundance: -
j_gene: TRBJ2-4
CDR3aa: CASSPDLAKNIQYF
CDR3nt: TGCGCCAGCAGCCCTGATCTAGCCAAAAACATTCAGTACTTC

d_gene: TRBD2
v_gene: TRBV5-1
abundance: -
j_gene: TRBJ2-1
CDR3aa: CASREGTSGTYNEQFF
CDR3nt: TGCGCCAGCAGGGAAGGGACTAGCGGAACTTACAATGAGCAGTTCTTC

d_gene: TRBD1
v_gene: TRBV5-1
abundance: -
j_gene: TRBJ2-7
CDR3aa: CASSSGGQGAAYEQYF
CDR3nt: TGCGCCAGCAGCTCGGGCGGACAGGGGGCGGCCTACGAGCAGTACTTC

d_gene: TRBD1
v_gene: TRBV6-5
abundance: -
j_gene: TRBJ2-2
CDR3aa: CASSYRGRMVGELFF
CDR3nt: TGTGCCAGCAGTTACAGGGGGCGAATGGTCGGGGAGCTGTTTTTT

d_gene: -
v_gene: TRBV7-6
abundance: -
j_gene: TRBJ2-7
CDR3aa: CASSSDTSYEQYF
CDR3nt: TGTGCCAGCAGCTCGGACACCTCCTACGAGCAGTACTTC

d_gene: TRBD2
v_gene: TRBV2
abundance: once
j_gene: TRBJ2-3
CDR3aa: CASRGGLAGVVDTQYF
CDR3nt: TGTGCCAGCAGAGGGGGACTAGCGGGAGTGGTAGATACGCAGTATTTT

d_gene: -
v_gene: TRBV4-1
abundance: few
j_gene: TRBJ1-3
CDR3aa: CASNQGQGQGNTIYF
CDR3nt: TGCGCCAGCAATCAAGGCCAGGGTCAAGGAAACACCATATATTTT

d_gene: -
v_gene: TRBV4-1
abundance: -
j_gene: TRBJ2-6
CDR3aa: CASSPPTREGANVLTF
CDR3nt: TGCGCCAGCAGCCCACCTACCCGGGAAGGGGCCAACGTCCTGACTTTC

d_gene: TRBD1
v_gene: TRBV27
abundance: -
j_gene: TRBJ1-1
CDR3aa: CASSSKRTGLMNTEAFF
CDR3nt: TGTGCCAGCAGTTCCAAACGGACAGGACTGATGAACACTGAAGCTTTCTTT

d_gene: -
v_gene: TRBV6-1
abundance: few
j_gene: TRBJ1-5
CDR3aa: CASAGTSNQPQHF
CDR3nt: TGTGCCAGCGCAGGGACCAGCAATCAGCCCCAGCATTTT

d_gene: TRBD1
v_gene: TRBV10-2
abundance: -
j_gene: TRBJ1-2
CDR3aa: CASSVGQGAVGYTF
CDR3nt: TGCGCCAGCAGTGTCGGACAGGGGGCGGTTGGCTACACCTTC

d_gene: -
v_gene: TRBV7-3
abundance: -
j_gene: TRBJ2-3
CDR3aa: CASSFPGEDTQYF
CDR3nt: TGTGCCAGCAGCTTCCCCGGAGAAGATACGCAGTATTTT

d_gene: -
v_gene: TRBV7-3
abundance: -
j_gene: TRBJ2-2
CDR3aa: CASSLTGEGTGELFF
CDR3nt: TGTGCCAGCAGCTTAACAGGGGAAGGGACCGGTGAGCTGTTTTTT

d_gene: TRBD1
v_gene: TRBV9
abundance: -
j_gene: TRBJ2-7
CDR3aa: CASSSQGVPYEQYF
CDR3nt: TGTGCCAGCAGCTCCCAGGGGGTGCCCTACGAGCAGTACTTC

d_gene: TRBD2
v_gene: TRBV5-4
abundance: -
j_gene: TRBJ2-2
CDR3aa: CASSPGLAGGPGELFF
CDR3nt: TGTGCCAGCAGCCCGGGACTAGCGGGAGGGCCCGGGGAGCTGTTTTTT

d_gene: TRBD2
v_gene: TRBV19
abundance: -
j_gene: TRBJ2-1
CDR3aa: CASSVTSGNEQFF
CDR3nt: TGTGCCAGTAGTGTGACTAGCGGTAATGAGCAGTTCTTC

d_gene: TRBD2
v_gene: TRBV27
abundance: -
j_gene: TRBJ2-3
CDR3aa: CASSSLLAGGRHIDTQYF
CDR3nt: TGTGCCAGCAGTTCCCTACTAGCGGGGGGCCGGCATATAGATACGCAGTATTTT

d_gene: -
v_gene: TRBV7-9
abundance: -
j_gene: TRBJ2-7
CDR3aa: CASSITGYDEQYF
CDR3nt: TGTGCCAGCAGCATAACAGGGTACGACGAGCAGTACTTC

d_gene: -
v_gene: TRBV7-8
abundance: -
j_gene: TRBJ1-2
CDR3aa: CASSLGTGYGYTF
CDR3nt: TGTGCCAGCAGCTTGGGGACCGGCTATGGCTACACCTTC

d_gene: TRBD1
v_gene: TRBV29-1
abundance: -
j_gene: TRBJ1-2
CDR3aa: CSAATGRSNYGYTF
CDR3nt: TGCAGCGCCGCGACAGGGAGGTCGAACTATGGCTACACCTTC

d_gene: -
v_gene: TRBV29-1
abundance: -
j_gene: TRBJ2-3
CDR3aa: CSVPVADTQYF
CDR3nt: TGCAGCGTCCCTGTGGCAGATACGCAGTATTTT

d_gene: -
v_gene: TRBV28
abundance: medium-sized
j_gene: TRBJ2-5
CDR3aa: CASSPTYSGDETQYF
CDR3nt: TGTGCCAGCAGTCCAACATACTCCGGGGATGAGACCCAGTACTTC

d_gene: TRBD2
v_gene: TRBV2
abundance: -
j_gene: TRBJ2-3
CDR3aa: CASRGIAGAGTQYF
CDR3nt: TGTGCCAGCAGGGGAATAGCGGGGGCGGGGACGCAGTATTTT

d_gene: TRBD1
v_gene: TRBV18
abundance: few
j_gene: TRBJ2-5
CDR3aa: CASSSQGSRETQYF
CDR3nt: TGTGCCAGCTCATCACAGGGGTCTCGAGAGACCCAGTACTTC

d_gene: TRBD2
v_gene: TRBV19
abundance: -
j_gene: TRBJ2-5
CDR3aa: CASTIAGGTETQYF
CDR3nt: TGTGCCAGTACGATAGCGGGAGGGACAGAGACCCAGTACTTC

d_gene: -
v_gene: TRBV5-4
abundance: -
j_gene: TRBJ2-1
CDR3aa: CASSLLGGLSNEQFF
CDR3nt: TGTGCCAGCAGCTTGTTAGGAGGCCTATCGAATGAGCAGTTCTTC

d_gene: -
v_gene: TRBV29-1
abundance: -
j_gene: TRBJ2-7
CDR3aa: CSVVETYEQYF
CDR3nt: TGCAGCGTTGTGGAAACCTACGAGCAGTACTTC

d_gene: -
v_gene: TRBV6-5
abundance: -
j_gene: TRBJ1-5
CDR3aa: CASSRWGGQPQHF
CDR3nt: TGTGCCAGCAGCCGCTGGGGGGGTCAGCCCCAGCATTTT

d_gene: TRBD2
v_gene: TRBV2
abundance: -
j_gene: TRBJ2-1
CDR3aa: CASRREIWDEQFF
CDR3nt: TGTGCCAGCAGGCGGGAGATATGGGATGAGCAGTTCTTC

d_gene: -
v_gene: TRBV5-6
abundance: -
j_gene: TRBJ2-7
CDR3aa: CASSMGPLVRYEQYF
CDR3nt: TGTGCCAGCAGCATGGGGCCCCTTGTGCGCTACGAGCAGTACTTC

d_gene: -
v_gene: TRBV28
abundance: -
j_gene: TRBJ1-1
CDR3aa: CASSPEINTEAFF
CDR3nt: TGTGCCAGCAGTCCCGAGATTAACACTGAAGCTTTCTTT

d_gene: -
v_gene: TRBV5-6
abundance: once
j_gene: TRBJ2-5
CDR3aa: CASSHLLRGRETQYF
CDR3nt: TGTGCCAGCAGCCATTTGCTGAGAGGAAGGGAGACCCAGTACTTC

d_gene: -
v_gene: TRBV7-8
abundance: -
j_gene: TRBJ2-2
CDR3aa: CASSLVSGNTGELFF
CDR3nt: TGTGCCAGCAGCTTAGTTTCCGGCAACACCGGGGAGCTGTTTTTT

d_gene: -
v_gene: TRBV11-2
abundance: -
j_gene: TRBJ1-5
CDR3aa: CASSLGGGPQHF
CDR3nt: TGTGCCAGCAGCTTAGGTGGGGGGCCCCAGCATTTT

d_gene: -
v_gene: TRBV6-1
abundance: -
j_gene: TRBJ2-7
CDR3aa: CASSAQRLRSYEQYF
CDR3nt: TGTGCCAGCAGTGCCCAACGGCTGAGGTCCTACGAGCAGTACTTC

d_gene: -
v_gene: TRBV5-1
abundance: -
j_gene: TRBJ2-3
CDR3aa: CASSLADTQYF
CDR3nt: TGCGCCAGCAGCTTGGCAGATACGCAGTATTTT

d_gene: TRBD1
v_gene: TRBV9
abundance: -
j_gene: TRBJ1-1
CDR3aa: CASGRLQDRGTEAFF
CDR3nt: TGTGCCAGCGGACGACTTCAAGACAGGGGGACTGAAGCTTTCTTT

d_gene: -
v_gene: TRBV4-2
abundance: once
j_gene: TRBJ2-7
CDR3aa: CASSHFGAGPYEQYF
CDR3nt: TGTGCCAGCAGCCATTTTGGGGCGGGCCCCTACGAGCAGTACTTC

d_gene: -
v_gene: TRBV4-1
abundance: once
j_gene: TRBJ2-3
CDR3aa: CASSRRSTVTDTQYF
CDR3nt: TGCGCCAGCAGCCGTAGGTCGACAGTCACAGATACGCAGTATTTT

d_gene: TRBD1
v_gene: TRBV4-3
abundance: few
j_gene: TRBJ2-1
CDR3aa: CASSQGTGGPQSQFF
CDR3nt: TGCGCCAGCAGCCAAGGGACAGGGGGGCCCCAGTCACAGTTCTTC

d_gene: -
v_gene: TRBV7-2
abundance: -
j_gene: TRBJ2-1
CDR3aa: CASSFTLGNEQFF
CDR3nt: TGTGCCAGCAGCTTCACACTCGGCAATGAGCAGTTCTTC

d_gene: -
v_gene: TRBV28
abundance: -
j_gene: TRBJ2-2
CDR3aa: CASSPTPWSASDTGELFF
CDR3nt: TGTGCCAGCAGTCCGACCCCCTGGAGCGCCTCGGACACCGGGGAGCTGTTTTTT